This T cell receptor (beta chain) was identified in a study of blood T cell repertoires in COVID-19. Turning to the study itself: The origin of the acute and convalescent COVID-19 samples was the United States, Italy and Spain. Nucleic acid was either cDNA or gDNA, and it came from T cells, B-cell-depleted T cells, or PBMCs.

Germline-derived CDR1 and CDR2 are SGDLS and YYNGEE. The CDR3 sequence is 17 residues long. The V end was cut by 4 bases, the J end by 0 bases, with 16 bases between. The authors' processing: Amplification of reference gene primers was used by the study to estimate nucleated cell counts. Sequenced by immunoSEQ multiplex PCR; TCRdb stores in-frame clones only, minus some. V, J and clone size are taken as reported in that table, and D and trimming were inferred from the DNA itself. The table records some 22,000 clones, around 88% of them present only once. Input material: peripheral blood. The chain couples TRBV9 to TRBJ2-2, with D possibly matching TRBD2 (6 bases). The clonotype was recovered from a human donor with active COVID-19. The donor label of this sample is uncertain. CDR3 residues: CASSRTSRGTNTGELFF. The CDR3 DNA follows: TGTGCCAGCAGCCGCACCTCTCGCGGGACGAACACCGGGGAGCTGTTTTTT.